These 21 T cell receptor beta chains originate from one sample sequenced in a study of shared clonotypes between healthy human individuals. Generated by immunoSEQ multiplex PCR, the TCRdb table keeps only in-frame clones and is missing some. The sample contains some 550,000 clones, around 97% of which appear only once. What was sequenced was naive CD4+ T cells sorted from blood. Subset given: CD45RA+ positively selected. The receptors were gathered from a woman aged 25 to 39 in good health.

J is TRBJ2-5 and V is TRBV4-2; TRBD2 agrees at 14 bases. V lost 2 bases to trimming and J lost 4 bases; unmatched junction nucleotides: 3. Germline values: CDR1 LGHNA, CDR2 YNFKEQ. This CDR3 comprises 16 residues. The CDR3 nucleotides are TGTGCCAGCAGCCAACTCGGACTAGCGGGAGGAGAGACCCAGTACTTC. This encodes CASSQLGLAGGETQYF.

This clone appeared once. The rearrangement uses TRBV28 and TRBJ1-1; 9 bases match TRBD1. Germline loops: CDR1 MDHEN, CDR2 SYDVKM. Unmatched junction bases numbered 7, after V lost 5 bases and J lost 3 bases. The CDR3 covers 15 residues. CDR3 DNA sequence: TGTGCCAGCAGTCGGGACAGGGTTCCGTACACTGAAGCTTTCTTT. As protein: CASSRDRVPYTEAFF.

The J gene is TRBJ2-7, the V gene TRBV2; D is undetermined. The CDR3 is 12 amino acids. Trimming cost V 6 bases and J 3 bases, with 9 bases left between them. CDR1 is SNHLY, CDR2 FYNNEI, per germline. The CDR3 DNA reads as TGTGCCAGCAGCCTCCTGGGCTACGAGCAGTACTTC. Translating it yields CASSLLGYEQYF.

V is TRBV19 and J is TRBJ1-2; 9 bases match TRBD1. This CDR3 region has 14 residues. Losses at the gene ends were 9 bases for V and 4 bases for J; bases not matched to a gene: 9. CDR1 and CDR2 from the germline V gene are LNHDA and SQIVND (reference sequence). The CDR3 protein is CASATGGAGYGYTF. CDR3 nucleotide sequence: TGTGCCAGCGCCACAGGGGGCGCTGGCTATGGCTACACCTTC.

This chain joins TRBV19 and TRBJ2-2, with TRBD1 matching 8 bases. CDR1 and CDR2 (germline): LNHDA, SQIVND (reference sequence). The trim removed 5 bases at V and 2 bases at J, leaving 10 bases unmatched. There are 17 residues in the CDR3. The CDR3 reads CASSSERTGFNTGELFF. CDR3 nucleotide sequence: TGTGCCAGTAGTTCGGAAAGGACAGGGTTTAACACCGGGGAGCTGTTTTTT.

The chain links TRBV2 to TRBJ2-7, with D possibly being TRBD1 (5 bases). Trimming took off 7 bases at V and 6 bases at J, with 16 bases between the two ends. The CDR3 is 13 amino acids. Germline CDR1 and CDR2: SNHLY and FYNNEI. The CDR3 sequence: CASTFQDTSEQYF. As DNA, the CDR3 is TGTGCCAGCACCTTTCAGGACACGTCCGAGCAGTACTTC. Full variable domain (missing parts from reference TRBV2 and TRBJ2-7): EPEVTQTPSHQVTQMGQEVILRCVPISNHLYFYWYRQILGQKVEFLVSFYNNEISEKSEIFDDQFSVERPDGSNFTLKIRSTKLEDSAMYFCASTFQDTSEQYFGPGTRLTVT.

CDR3 protein: CASSSLADTSYNEQFF. DNA for the CDR3: TGTGCCAGCAGCTCTCTAGCGGACACCTCCTACAATGAGCAGTTCTTC. V usage is TRBV7-8 and J usage is TRBJ2-1; TRBD2 agrees at 7 bases. Germline trimming cut 4 bases from V and 0 bases from J; bases unmatched to any gene: 6. The germline V gene encodes CDR1 SGHVS and CDR2 FQNEAQ. The CDR3 runs to 16 residues.

This chain joins TRBV28 and TRBJ1-4; D is unresolved. The V end lost 5 bases, the J end lost 7 bases, and 11 bases lay between the germline ends. The germline V gene encodes CDR1 MDHEN and CDR2 SYDVKM. This CDR3 is built from 13 residues. The CDR3 reads CASSEWAFEKLFF. In DNA form, the CDR3 reads TGTGCCAGCAGTGAATGGGCCTTTGAAAAACTGTTTTTT.

This chain joins TRBV6-6 and TRBJ1-5, with 7 positions matching TRBD1. Trimming cost V 0 bases and J 6 bases; bases outside gene matches: 8. In germline, CDR1 is MNHNY, CDR2 SVGAGI (reference sequence). CDR3 size: 16 residues. CDR3 in amino acids: CASSYSRQGGGQPQHF. The CDR3, as DNA: TGTGCCAGCAGTTACTCGAGACAGGGAGGGGGTCAGCCCCAGCATTTT.

This chain joins TRBV7-9 and TRBJ2-7; D perhaps matches TRBD2 (6 bases). The length of the CDR3 is 13 residues. V gave up 4 bases and J gave up 4 bases, with 11 bases separating them. Germline loops: CDR1 SEHNR, CDR2 FQNEAQ (reference sequence). As DNA, the CDR3 is TGTGCCAGCAGCTGGGGACTGTTATACGAGCAGTACTTC. It is translated as CASSWGLLYEQYF.

The chain combines TRBV7-9 with TRBJ2-7; 14 bases agree with TRBD2. CDR3 size: 17 residues. Germline V gene data show CDR1 as SEHNR and CDR2 as FQNEAQ (reference sequence). The ends lost 4 bases at V and 1 base at J; junction bases unmatched: 6. CDR3 sequence (DNA): TGTGCCAGCAGCTCGGGACTAGCGGGAGTGGGGTCCTACGAGCAGTACTTC. This encodes CASSSGLAGVGSYEQYF.

J is TRBJ2-7 and V is TRBV7-5; the table calls TRBD1, which could not be checked here. TRBV7-5 is marked as a pseudogene. The CDR3 consists of 16 residues. CDR3 residues: CVRSWQGQGNSYEQYF. The DNA of the CDR3 is TGTGTCAGAAGCTGGCAGGGACAGGGAAACTCCTACGAGCAGTACTTC.

This CDR3 is CASRLAGGPYEQYF. The CDR3 bases are TGTGCCAGCAGACTAGCGGGAGGGCCTTACGAGCAGTACTTC. The chain joins TRBV19 to TRBJ2-7; 14 bases are shared with TRBD2. The CDR3 consists of 14 residues. With 9 bases clipped from V and 4 bases from J, the junction kept 5 bases outside the gene matches. Germline V gene lookup returns CDR1 LNHDA and CDR2 SQIVND (reference sequence). The full variable domain, completed using reference TRBV19 and TRBJ2-7, is DGGITQSPKYLFRKEGQNVTLSCEQNLNHDAMYWYRQDPGQGLRLIYYSQIVNDFQKGDIAEGYSVSREKKESFPLTVTSAQKNPTAFYLCASRLAGGPYEQYFGPGTRLTVT.

This clone has only a few counts. The chain uses TRBV6-5 and TRBJ2-2, with a possible D match to TRBD2 (5 bases). Trimming stripped 10 bases from V and 0 bases from J, with 12 bases between. There are 14 residues in the CDR3. Germline-derived CDR1 and CDR2 are MNHEY and SVGAGI. DNA of the CDR3: TGTGCCACACGCGTGACTACGAACACCGGGGAGCTGTTTTTT. The encoded protein is CATRVTTNTGELFF.

This clone showed up just once. This chain connects TRBV6-5 to TRBJ1-4, with 8 bases that match TRBD1. The V gene's germline CDR1 is MNHEY and CDR2 SVGAGI. The CDR3 is 13 amino acids. Losses at the gene ends were 0 bases for V and 11 bases for J; bases not matched to a gene: 2. The CDR3 bases are TGTGCCAGCAGTTACTCGTACAGGGGGAAACTGTTTTTT. The encoded protein is CASSYSYRGKLFF.

The V call is TRBV15, the J call TRBJ2-2, with D maybe TRBD2 (5 bases). This CDR3 contains 13 residues. Germline CDR1 LNHNV, CDR2 YYDKDF (reference sequence). The V and J ends lost 4 bases and 6 bases respectively, with 9 bases between them. The CDR3 reads CATSIGVSGELFF. The CDR3 coding sequence is TGTGCCACCAGCATCGGGGTCTCCGGGGAGCTGTTTTTT.

V usage is TRBV6-5 and J usage is TRBJ1-4; D is unresolved. The CDR3 is 13 amino acids. V was trimmed by 6 bases and J by 4 bases, leaving 9 bases between them. Germline V lookup: CDR1 MNHEY, CDR2 SVGAGI. Here the CDR3 DNA reads TGTGCCAGCAGATTGCGCGGTAATGAAAAACTGTTTTTT. Translating gives CASRLRGNEKLFF.

This sequence joins TRBV20-1 and TRBJ2-1; D is ambiguous. The CDR3 totals 10 residues. Deletions cut 6 bases from V and 14 bases from J, with 14 bases between. Germline V gives CDR1 DFQATT, CDR2 SNEGSKA (reference sequence). CDR3 DNA: TGCAGTGCCGGTGGCGGTAGGAAGTTCTTC. Residues: CSAGGGRKFF.

The chain combines TRBV9 with TRBJ2-2; a weak D match, TRBD2 (7 bases). Germline CDR1 SGDLS, CDR2 YYNGEE. Trimming stripped 6 bases from V and 6 bases from J, with 21 bases between. The CDR3 length is 16 residues. In DNA form, the CDR3 reads TGTGCCAGCACTCCGGGGGGCGTCGGTGGATCCGGGGAGCTGTTTTTT. Protein sequence: CASTPGGVGGSGELFF.

The chain carries TRBV11-2 and TRBJ2-2, with D perhaps matching TRBD1 or TRBD2 (5 bases each). The V end lost 4 bases, the J end lost 4 bases, and 19 bases lay between the germline ends. Germline CDR1 and CDR2: SGHAT and FQNNGV. The CDR3 length is 17 residues. The CDR3 spells CASSSLPGRGPTGELFF. CDR3 DNA sequence: TGTGCCAGCAGCTCGCTACCGGGACGCGGACCCACCGGGGAGCTGTTTTTT.

V and J are TRBV19 and TRBJ2-2, with no clear D. The V end lost 7 bases, the J end lost 3 bases, and 21 bases lay between the germline ends. Germline CDR1 LNHDA, CDR2 SQIVND (reference sequence). The CDR3 spans 17 residues. The CDR3 is CASNQEFGALDTGELFF. Here the CDR3 DNA reads TGTGCCAGTAATCAGGAGTTCGGTGCGTTGGACACCGGGGAGCTGTTTTTT. The full variable domain, with the rest looked up from reference TRBV19 and TRBJ2-2, is DGGITQSPKYLFRKEGQNVTLSCEQNLNHDAMYWYRQDPGQGLRLIYYSQIVNDFQKGDIAEGYSVSREKKESFPLTVTSAQKNPTAFYLCASNQEFGALDTGELFFGEGSRLTVL.